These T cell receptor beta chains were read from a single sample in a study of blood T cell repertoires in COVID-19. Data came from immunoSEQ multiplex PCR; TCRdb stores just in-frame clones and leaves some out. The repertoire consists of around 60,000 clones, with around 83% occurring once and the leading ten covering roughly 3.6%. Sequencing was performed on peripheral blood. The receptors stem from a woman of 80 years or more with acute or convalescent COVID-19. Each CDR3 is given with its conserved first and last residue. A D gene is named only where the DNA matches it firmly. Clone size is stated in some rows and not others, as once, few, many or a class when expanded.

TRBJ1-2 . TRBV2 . CASRRRQDPGVYGYTF TGTGCCAGCAGGAGACGACAGGACCCAGGCGTCTATGGCTACACCTTC
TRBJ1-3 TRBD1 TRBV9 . CASSGTGNTNTIYF TGTGCCAGCAGCGGGACAGGGAATACAAACACCATATATTTT
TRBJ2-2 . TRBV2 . CASSGSWAGTGELFF TGTGCCAGCAGTGGTTCCTGGGCGGGAACCGGGGAGCTGTTTTTT
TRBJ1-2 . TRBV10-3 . CAITQLLRGGYTF TGTGCCATCACCCAGCTCCTCAGGGGTGGCTACACCTTC
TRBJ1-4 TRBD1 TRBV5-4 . CASSGQGANEKLFF TGTGCCAGCAGCGGACAGGGGGCTAATGAAAAACTGTTTTTT
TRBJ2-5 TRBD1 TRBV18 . CASSPGGSETQYF TGTGCCAGCTCGCCAGGGGGCTCGGAGACCCAGTACTTC
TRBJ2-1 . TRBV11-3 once CASSLRGTGRNEQFF TGTGCCAGCAGCTTAAGGGGGACCGGGCGGAATGAGCAGTTCTTC
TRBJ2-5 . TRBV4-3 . CTPPEILPEQETQYF TGCACACCTCCGGAAATTCTCCCGGAGCAAGAGACCCAGTACTTC
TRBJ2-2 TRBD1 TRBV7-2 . CASSLMGQGVSGELFF TGTGCCAGCAGCCTCATGGGTCAGGGGGTGTCCGGGGAGCTGTTTTTT
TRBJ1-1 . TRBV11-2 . CASSRDILNTEAFF TGTGCCAGCAGCCGGGACATTCTGAACACTGAAGCTTTCTTT
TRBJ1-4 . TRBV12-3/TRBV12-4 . CASSGTNEKLFF TGTGCCAGCTCCGGAACTAATGAAAAACTGTTTTTT
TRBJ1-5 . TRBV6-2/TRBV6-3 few CASSYSKVQGSNQPQHF TGTGCCAGCAGTTACTCGAAAGTGCAGGGTTCAAATCAGCCCCAGCATTTT
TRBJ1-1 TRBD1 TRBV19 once CASSRGQGGMNTEAFF TGTGCCAGTAGTAGGGGACAGGGAGGCATGAACACTGAAGCTTTCTTT
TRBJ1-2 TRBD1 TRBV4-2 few CASREPGQGASYTF TGTGCCAGCAGGGAACCGGGACAGGGGGCGAGCTACACCTTC
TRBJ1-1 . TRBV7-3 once CASSADSGTEAFF TGTGCCAGCAGCGCCGACTCCGGGACAGAAGCTTTCTTT
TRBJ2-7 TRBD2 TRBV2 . CASGLAVYEQYF TGTGCCAGCGGGCTAGCGGTTTACGAGCAGTACTTC
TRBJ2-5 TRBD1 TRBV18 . CASSPLYTGEETQYF TGTGCCAGCTCACCACTATATACAGGGGAAGAGACCCAGTACTTC
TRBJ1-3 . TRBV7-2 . CASSLAISGNTIYF TGTGCCAGCAGCCTGGCCATCTCTGGAAACACCATATATTTT
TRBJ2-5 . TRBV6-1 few CASSEGEDRPYQETQYF TGTGCCAGCAGTGAAGGGGAGGACAGGCCGTACCAAGAGACCCAGTACTTC
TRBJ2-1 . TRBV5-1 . CASSSRRGANEQFF TGCGCCAGCAGCTCCAGAAGGGGCGCGAATGAGCAGTTCTTC
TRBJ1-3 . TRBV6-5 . CASSIDRRNTIYF TGTGCCAGCAGCATAGACAGGAGAAACACCATATATTTT
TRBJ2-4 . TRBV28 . CASSLWPLNGLAKNIQYF TGTGCCAGCAGTTTATGGCCCCTAAACGGACTAGCCAAAAACATTCAGTACTTC